The present entry profiles one T cell receptor (beta chain) with its context. Its antigen is not known. Other DNA sequences in this sample translate to the same CDR3. The V end was cut by 0 bases, the J end by 0 bases, with 3 bases between. Germline CDR1 is KGHSH and CDR2 is LQKENI. The CDR3 loop spans 14 amino acids. The data were obtained in a study of shared clonotypes between healthy human individuals. Study background: Plates per donor: three CD4 naive, three CD4 memory, two CD8 naive, one CD8 memory.

Evenly divided among several immunoSEQ plates was the genomic DNA of each subset. The method was immunoSEQ multiplex PCR; TCRdb's version includes in-frame clones alone and lacks a portion of them. The table lists some 900,000 clones, over 60% of them singletons. Study results and limitations: Generation probability values for non-shared clonotypes were lower than those for clonotypes shared by all four donors. Generally, naive subsets came out with larger estimated richness than memory subsets.

Input material: memory CD4+ T cells sorted from blood. The subset is: CD45RA-negative fraction. This rearrangement joins TRBV18 to TRBJ2-1; D is uncertain. This clonotype originated in a man aged 18-30 years in good health. The CDR3 DNA reads TGTGCCAGCTCACCACCTAGCTCCTACAATGAGCAGTTCTTC. Protein sequence: CASSPPSSYNEQFF.